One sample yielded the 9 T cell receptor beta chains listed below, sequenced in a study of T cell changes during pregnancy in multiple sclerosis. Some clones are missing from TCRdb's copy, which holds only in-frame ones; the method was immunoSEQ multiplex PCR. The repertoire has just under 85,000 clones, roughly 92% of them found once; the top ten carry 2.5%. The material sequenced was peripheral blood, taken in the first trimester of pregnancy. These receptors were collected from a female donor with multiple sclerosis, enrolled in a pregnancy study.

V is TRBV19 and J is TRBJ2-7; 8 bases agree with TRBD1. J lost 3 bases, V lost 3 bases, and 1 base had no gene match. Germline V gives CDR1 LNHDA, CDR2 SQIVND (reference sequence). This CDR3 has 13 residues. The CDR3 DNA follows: TGTGCCAGTAGTATTGGGACAGGCTACGAGCAGTACTTC. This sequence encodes CASSIGTGYEQYF.

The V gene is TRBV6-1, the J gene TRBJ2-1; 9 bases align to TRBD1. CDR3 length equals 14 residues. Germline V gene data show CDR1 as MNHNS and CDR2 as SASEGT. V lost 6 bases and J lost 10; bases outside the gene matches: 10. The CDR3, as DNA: TGTGCCAGCAGGGCGGACAGGGGTATAGGGGAGCAGTTCTTC. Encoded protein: CASRADRGIGEQFF.

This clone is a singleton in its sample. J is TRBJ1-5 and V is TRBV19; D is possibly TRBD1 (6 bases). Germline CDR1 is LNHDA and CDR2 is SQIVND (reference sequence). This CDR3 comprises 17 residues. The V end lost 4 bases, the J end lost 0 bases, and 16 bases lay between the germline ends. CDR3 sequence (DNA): TGTGCCAGTAGTAGCTTTGTGGGGGCACCTAGCAATCAGCCCCAGCATTTT. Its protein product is CASSSFVGAPSNQPQHF.

CDR3 region: CASRITGTGTEAFF. The DNA of the CDR3 is TGTGCCAGTAGAATTACAGGGACAGGGACTGAAGCTTTCTTT. This sequence joins TRBV19 and TRBJ1-1, with 9 bases that match TRBD1. V trimming: 6 bases; J trimming: 5 bases; junction bases outside the gene matches: 7. Germline V lookup: CDR1 LNHDA, CDR2 SQIVND (reference sequence). The CDR3 spans 14 residues.

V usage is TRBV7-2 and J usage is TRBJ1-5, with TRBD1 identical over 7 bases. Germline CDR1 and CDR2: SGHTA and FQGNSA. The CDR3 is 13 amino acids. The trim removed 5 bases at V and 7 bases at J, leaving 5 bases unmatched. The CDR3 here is CASSIQGRQPQHF. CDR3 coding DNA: TGTGCCAGCAGCATACAGGGGAGGCAGCCCCAGCATTTT.

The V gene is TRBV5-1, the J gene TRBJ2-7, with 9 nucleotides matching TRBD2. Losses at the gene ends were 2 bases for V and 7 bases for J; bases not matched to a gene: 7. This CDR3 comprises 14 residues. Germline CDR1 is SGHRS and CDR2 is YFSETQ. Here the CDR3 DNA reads TGCGCCAGCAGCTTAGCTAGCGGGACGGGGGAGCAGTACTTC. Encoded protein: CASSLASGTGEQYF.

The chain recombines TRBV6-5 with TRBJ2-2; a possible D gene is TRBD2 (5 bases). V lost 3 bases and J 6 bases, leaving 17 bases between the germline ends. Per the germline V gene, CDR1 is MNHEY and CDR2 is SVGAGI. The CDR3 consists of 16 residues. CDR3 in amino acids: CASSYFPGGNSGELFF. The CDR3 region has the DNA TGTGCCAGCAGTTATTTTCCAGGAGGCAATTCCGGGGAGCTGTTTTTT.

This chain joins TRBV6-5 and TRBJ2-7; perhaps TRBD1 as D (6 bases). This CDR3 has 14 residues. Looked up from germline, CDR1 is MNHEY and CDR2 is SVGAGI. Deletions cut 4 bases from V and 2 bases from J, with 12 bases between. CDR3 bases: TGTGCCAGCAGTTCGGACAGCATCACCTACGAGCAGTACTTC. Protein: CASSSDSITYEQYF.

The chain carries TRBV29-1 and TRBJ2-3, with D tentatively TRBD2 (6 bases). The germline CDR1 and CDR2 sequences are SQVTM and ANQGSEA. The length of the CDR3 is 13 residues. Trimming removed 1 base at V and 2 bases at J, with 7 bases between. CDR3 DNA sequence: TGCAGCGTTGAAGGACTAGTCACAGATACGCAGTATTTT. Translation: CSVEGLVTDTQYF.